This TCR beta chain was captured by sequencing in a study of T cells in Graves' hyperthyroidism and ophthalmopathy. Overall study findings and caveats: Most thyroid clonotypes that were expanded above 0.001 also turned up in blood.

Participants, patients aged 18 to 65, had newly diagnosed hyperthyroidism with a duration under 2 months. This CDR3 region has 16 residues. CDR1 is MDHEN and CDR2 is SYDVKM in the germline V gene. From RNA transcripts, TCR beta CDR3 regions were amplified. During a first-round RT-PCR of the TCR CDR3, the HTBI primer set was used. TCRdb passed the multiplex PCR reads through MiXCR, listing each CDR3 protein once. The data contain roughly 420,000 distinct CDR3 sequences, about a sixth of them seen just once; the ten biggest clones take up over 12%. This clonotype came up a few times. Its antigen is not known. A much larger clone is a single base away; this may be a read error.

This sequence originates from a woman aged 18 to 35 with Graves' hyperthyroidism. The gene calls are TRBV28 and TRBJ1-1; D is unresolved. The specimen sequenced was blood. The CDR3 DNA reads as TGTGCCAGCAGTTTTACGGGGAAGACAATGAACACTGAAGCTTCCTTT. The encoded protein is CASSFTGKTMNTEASF.